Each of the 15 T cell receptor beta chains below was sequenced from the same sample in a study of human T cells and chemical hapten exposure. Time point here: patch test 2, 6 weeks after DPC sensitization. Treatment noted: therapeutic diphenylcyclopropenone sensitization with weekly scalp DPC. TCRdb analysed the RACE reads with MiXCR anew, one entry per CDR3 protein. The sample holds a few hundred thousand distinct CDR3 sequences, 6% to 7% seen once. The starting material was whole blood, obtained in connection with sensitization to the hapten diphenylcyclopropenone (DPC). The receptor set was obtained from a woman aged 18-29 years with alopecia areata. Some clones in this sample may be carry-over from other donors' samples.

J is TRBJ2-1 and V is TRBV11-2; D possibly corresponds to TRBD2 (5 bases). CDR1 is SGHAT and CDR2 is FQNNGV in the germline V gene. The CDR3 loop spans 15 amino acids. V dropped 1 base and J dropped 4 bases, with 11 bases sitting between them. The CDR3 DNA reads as TGTGCCAGCAGCTTAGGAGGGCAGGAGTACAATGAGCAGTTCTTC. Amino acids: CASSLGGQEYNEQFF.

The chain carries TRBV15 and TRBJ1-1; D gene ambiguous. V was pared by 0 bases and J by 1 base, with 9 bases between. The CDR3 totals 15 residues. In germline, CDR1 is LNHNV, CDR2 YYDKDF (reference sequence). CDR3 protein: CATSRDTAPNTEAFF. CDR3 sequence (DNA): TGTGCCACCAGCAGAGATACAGCACCGAACACTGAAGCTTTCTTT.

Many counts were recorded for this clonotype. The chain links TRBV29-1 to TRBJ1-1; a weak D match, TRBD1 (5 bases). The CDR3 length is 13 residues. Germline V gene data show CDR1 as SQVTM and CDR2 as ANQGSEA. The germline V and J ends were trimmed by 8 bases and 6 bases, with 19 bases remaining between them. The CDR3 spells CSSSGTSGPEAFF. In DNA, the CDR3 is TGCAGCTCATCCGGGACGTCTGGCCCTGAAGCTTTCTTT.

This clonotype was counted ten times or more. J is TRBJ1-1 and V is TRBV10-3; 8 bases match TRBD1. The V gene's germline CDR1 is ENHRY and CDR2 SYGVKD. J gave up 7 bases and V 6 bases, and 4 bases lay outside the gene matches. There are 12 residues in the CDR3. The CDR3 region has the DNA TGTGCCATCAGAGGACAGGGAGGTGAAGCTTTCTTT. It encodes CAIRGQGGEAFF.

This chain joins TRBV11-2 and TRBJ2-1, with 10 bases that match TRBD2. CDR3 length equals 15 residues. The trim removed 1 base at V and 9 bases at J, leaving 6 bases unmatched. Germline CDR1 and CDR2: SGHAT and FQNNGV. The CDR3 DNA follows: TGTGCCAGCAGCTTAGTCAGCGGGGGGGCCTTTGAGCAGTTCTTC. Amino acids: CASSLVSGGAFEQFF. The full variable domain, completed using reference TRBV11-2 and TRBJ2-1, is EAGVAQSPRYKIIEKRQSVAFWCNPISGHATLYWYQQILGQGPKLLIQFQNNGVVDDSQLPKDRFSAERLKGVDSTLKIQPAKLEDSAVYLCASSLVSGGAFEQFFGPGTRLTVL.

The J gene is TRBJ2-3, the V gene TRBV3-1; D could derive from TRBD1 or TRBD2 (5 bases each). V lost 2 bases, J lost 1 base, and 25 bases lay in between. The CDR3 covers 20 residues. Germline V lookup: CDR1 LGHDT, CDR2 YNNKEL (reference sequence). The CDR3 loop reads CASSQRLSPLRDGRTDTQYF. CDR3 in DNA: TGTGCCAGCAGCCAAAGACTTAGTCCCCTCCGGGACGGCCGCACAGATACGCAGTATTTT.

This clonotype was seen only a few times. CDR3 residues: CASSLRLYNSPLHF. The CDR3 DNA follows: TGTGCCAGCAGTTTAAGACTTTATAATTCACCCCTCCACTTT. V is TRBV12-3 or TRBV12-4 and J is TRBJ1-6; D remains ambiguous. There are 14 residues in the CDR3. Trimming took off 2 bases at V and 4 bases at J, with 6 bases between the two ends.

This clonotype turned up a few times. In nucleotides, the CDR3 is TGCGCCAGCAGCCAAGGACTAGCGGGGATTGCAGATACGCAGTATTTT. Translation gives CASSQGLAGIADTQYF. The genes are TRBV4-3 and TRBJ2-3; TRBD2 aligns across 11 bases. Losses at the gene ends were 1 base for V and 4 bases for J; bases not matched to a gene: 4. The CDR3 sequence is 16 residues long. Germline CDR1 reads LGHNA; CDR2 reads YSLEER.

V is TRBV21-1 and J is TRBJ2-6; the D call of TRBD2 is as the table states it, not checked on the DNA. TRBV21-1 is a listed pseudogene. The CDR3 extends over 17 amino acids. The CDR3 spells CASSGLADKGGPNVLTF. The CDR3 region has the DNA TGTGCCAGCAGCGGACTAGCGGACAAAGGTGGGCCCAACGTCCTGACTTTC.

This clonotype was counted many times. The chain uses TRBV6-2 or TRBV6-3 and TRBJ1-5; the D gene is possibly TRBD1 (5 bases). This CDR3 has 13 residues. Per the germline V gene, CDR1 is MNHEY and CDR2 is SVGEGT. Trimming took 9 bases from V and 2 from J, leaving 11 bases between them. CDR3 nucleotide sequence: TGTGCCAGTCACCGGGACGGCAATCAGCCCCAGCATTTT. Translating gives CASHRDGNQPQHF.

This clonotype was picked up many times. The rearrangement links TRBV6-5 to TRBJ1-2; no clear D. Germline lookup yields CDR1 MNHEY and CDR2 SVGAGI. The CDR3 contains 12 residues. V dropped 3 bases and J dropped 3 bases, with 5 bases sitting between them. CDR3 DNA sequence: TGTGCCAGCAGTTATAGTGACTATGGCTACACCTTC. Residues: CASSYSDYGYTF.

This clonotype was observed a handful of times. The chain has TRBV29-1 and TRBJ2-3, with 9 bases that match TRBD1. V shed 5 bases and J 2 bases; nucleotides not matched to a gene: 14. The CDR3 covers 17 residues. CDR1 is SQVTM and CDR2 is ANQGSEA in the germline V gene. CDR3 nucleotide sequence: TGCAGCGTTATAAAGGGACAGGGCATTCTACTCACAGATACGCAGTATTTT. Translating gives CSVIKGQGILLTDTQYF.

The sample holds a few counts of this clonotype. The CDR3 DNA follows: TGTGCCAGCAGCACTAGACTAGCGGAGAGCTCCTACAATGAGCAGTTCTTC. Translating gives CASSTRLAESSYNEQFF. The chain employs TRBV7-9 and TRBJ2-1, with TRBD2 identical over 9 bases. The trim removed 5 bases at V and 0 bases at J, leaving 8 bases unmatched. The CDR3 loop spans 17 amino acids. Germline lookup yields CDR1 SEHNR and CDR2 FQNEAQ (reference sequence).

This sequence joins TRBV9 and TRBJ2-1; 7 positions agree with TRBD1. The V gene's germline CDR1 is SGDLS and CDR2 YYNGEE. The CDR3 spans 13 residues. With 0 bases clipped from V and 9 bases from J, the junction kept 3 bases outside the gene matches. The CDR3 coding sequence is TGTGCCAGCAGCGTAGACAGGGGTAGTGAGCAGTTCTTC. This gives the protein CASSVDRGSEQFF.

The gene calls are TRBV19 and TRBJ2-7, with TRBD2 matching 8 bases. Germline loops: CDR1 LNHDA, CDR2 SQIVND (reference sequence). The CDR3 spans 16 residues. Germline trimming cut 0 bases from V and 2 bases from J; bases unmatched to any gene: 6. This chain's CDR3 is CASSIEASGYTYEQYF. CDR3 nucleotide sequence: TGTGCCAGTAGTATAGAAGCTAGCGGGTATACCTACGAGCAGTACTTC.